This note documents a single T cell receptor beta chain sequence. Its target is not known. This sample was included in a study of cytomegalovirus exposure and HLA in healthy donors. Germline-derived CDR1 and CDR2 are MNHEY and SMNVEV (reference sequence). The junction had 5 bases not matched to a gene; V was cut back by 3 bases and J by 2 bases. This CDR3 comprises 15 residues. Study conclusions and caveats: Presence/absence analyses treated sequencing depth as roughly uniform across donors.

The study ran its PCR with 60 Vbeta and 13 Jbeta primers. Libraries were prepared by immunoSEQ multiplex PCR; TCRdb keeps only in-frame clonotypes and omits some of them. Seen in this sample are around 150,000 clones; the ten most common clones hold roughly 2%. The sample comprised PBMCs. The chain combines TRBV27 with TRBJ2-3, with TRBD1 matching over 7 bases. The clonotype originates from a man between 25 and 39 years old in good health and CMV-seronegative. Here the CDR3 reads CASSFRQGDTDTQYF. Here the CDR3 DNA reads TGTGCCAGCAGTTTTCGACAGGGAGACACAGATACGCAGTATTTT.